This T cell receptor (beta chain) derives from a study of cytomegalovirus exposure and HLA in healthy donors. Whole-study results and caveats: A later analysis showed that HLA-associated TCR beta chains had undergone more clonal expansion than equally common others.

Both 60 Vbeta primers and 13 Jbeta primers went into the PCR. Assay: immunoSEQ multiplex PCR; the TCRdb copy retains only in-frame clones and omits some. Of around 160,000 clones in the sample, about three quarters were seen once. CDR3 length: 14 amino acids. The V end was cut by 5 bases, the J end by 9 bases, with 17 bases between. From germline, CDR1 is SGHAT and CDR2 FQNNGV. With respect to this clone: The antigen is unknown.

The TCR sequence derives from a man between 35 and 55 years old in good health and CMV-seropositive. This rearrangement joins TRBV11-2 to TRBJ2-1, with D possibly matching TRBD2 (6 bases). Sequenced input: PBMCs. CDR3 sequence reads: CASSASGVIGEQFF. The CDR3 DNA reads TGTGCCAGCAGCGCTTCGGGAGTAATAGGTGAGCAGTTCTTC. Supplemented by reference TRBV11-2 and TRBJ2-1, the full variable domain reads EAGVAQSPRYKIIEKRQSVAFWCNPISGHATLYWYQQILGQGPKLLIQFQNNGVVDDSQLPKDRFSAERLKGVDSTLKIQPAKLEDSAVYLCASSASGVIGEQFFGPGTRLTVL.